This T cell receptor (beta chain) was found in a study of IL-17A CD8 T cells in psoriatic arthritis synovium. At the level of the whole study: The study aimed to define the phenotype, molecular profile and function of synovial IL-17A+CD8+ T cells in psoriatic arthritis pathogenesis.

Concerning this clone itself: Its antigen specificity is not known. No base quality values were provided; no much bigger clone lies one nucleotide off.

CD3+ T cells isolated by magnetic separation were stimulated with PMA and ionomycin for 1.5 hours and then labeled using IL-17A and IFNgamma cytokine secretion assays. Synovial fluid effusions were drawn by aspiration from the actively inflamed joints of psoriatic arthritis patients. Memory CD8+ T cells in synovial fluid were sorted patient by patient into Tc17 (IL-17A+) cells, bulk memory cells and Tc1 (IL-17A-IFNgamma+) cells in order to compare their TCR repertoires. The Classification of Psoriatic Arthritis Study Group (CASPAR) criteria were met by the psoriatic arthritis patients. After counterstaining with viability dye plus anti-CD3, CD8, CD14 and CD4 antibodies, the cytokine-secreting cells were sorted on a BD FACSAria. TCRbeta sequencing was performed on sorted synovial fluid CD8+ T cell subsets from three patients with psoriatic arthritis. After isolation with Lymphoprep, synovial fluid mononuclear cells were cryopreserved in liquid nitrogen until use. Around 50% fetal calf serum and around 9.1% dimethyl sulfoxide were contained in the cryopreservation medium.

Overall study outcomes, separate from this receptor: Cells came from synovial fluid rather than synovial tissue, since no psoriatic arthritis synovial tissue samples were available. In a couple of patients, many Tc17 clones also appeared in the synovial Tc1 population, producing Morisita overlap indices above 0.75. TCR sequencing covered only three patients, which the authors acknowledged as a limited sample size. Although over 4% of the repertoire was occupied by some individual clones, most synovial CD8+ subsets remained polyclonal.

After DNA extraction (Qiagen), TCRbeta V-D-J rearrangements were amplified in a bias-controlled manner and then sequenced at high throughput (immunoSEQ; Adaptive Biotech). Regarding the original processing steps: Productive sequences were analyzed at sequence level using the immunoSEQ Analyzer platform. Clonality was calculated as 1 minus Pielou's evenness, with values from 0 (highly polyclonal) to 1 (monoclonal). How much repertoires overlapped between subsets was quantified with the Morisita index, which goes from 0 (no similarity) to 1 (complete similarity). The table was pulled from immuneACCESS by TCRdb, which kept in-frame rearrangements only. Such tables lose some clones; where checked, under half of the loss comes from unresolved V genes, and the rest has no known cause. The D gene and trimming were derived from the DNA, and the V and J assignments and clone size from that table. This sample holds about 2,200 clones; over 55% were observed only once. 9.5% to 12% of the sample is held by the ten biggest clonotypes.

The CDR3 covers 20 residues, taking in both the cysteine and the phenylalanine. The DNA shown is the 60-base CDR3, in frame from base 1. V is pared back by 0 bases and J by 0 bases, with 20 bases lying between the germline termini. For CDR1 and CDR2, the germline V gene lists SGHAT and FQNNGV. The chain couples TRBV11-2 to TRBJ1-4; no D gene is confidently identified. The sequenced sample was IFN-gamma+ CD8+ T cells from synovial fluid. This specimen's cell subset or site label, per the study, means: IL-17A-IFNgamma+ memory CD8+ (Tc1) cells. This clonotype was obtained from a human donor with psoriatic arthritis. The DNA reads TGTGCCAGCAGCTTAGATGGCCCAGCGGCGCTAATGGCAACTAATGAAAAACTGTTTTTT. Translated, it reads CASSLDGPAALMATNEKLFF.